This TCR beta chain appears in the sequencing data of a study of prognosis after radiotherapy for stage I lung cancer. CDR3 length equals 13 residues. V was trimmed by 7 bases and J by 4 bases, leaving 14 bases between them. Per germline, CDR1 LNHDA and CDR2 SQIVND (reference sequence). TCR beta CDR3 was amplified from genomic DNA by two-round multiplex PCR. Each TRBV and TRBJ gene had its own primer in the first PCR round. TCRdb analysed the multiplex PCR reads with MiXCR anew, one entry per CDR3 protein. The data hold 15,000 to 20,000 distinct CDR3 sequences, with roughly half observed a single time.

This sequence was found in a donor over 45 with non-small cell lung cancer. The sample here was PBMCs, taken before or after stereotactic body radiation therapy (not recorded which). V gene TRBV19 combines with J gene TRBJ2-7, with D possibly being TRBD1 (6 bases). The CDR3 spells CASIYGTSYEQYF. Written as DNA, the CDR3 is TGTGCCAGTATTTACGGGACATCATACGAGCAGTACTTC.